The text below deals with one T cell receptor beta chain. The antigen remains undetermined. This CDR3 is built from 14 residues. Germline V lookup: CDR1 SQVTM, CDR2 ANQGSEA. Between the trimmed V and J ends, which lost 4 bases and 0 bases, there was a span of 7 bases. Generated by immunoSEQ multiplex PCR, the TCRdb table keeps only in-frame clones and is missing some. The sample shows roughly 700,000 clones, more than 80% of them seen only once. The source of the sample is a study of Ad26.COV2.S vaccination and SARS-CoV-2 variants. Study as a whole: COV1001, an Ad26.COV2.S trial, supplied this vaccine-arm donor.

Findings and caveats of the study: Analyses of TCR breadth and depth may have underestimated total T cell responses. Non-spike TCR breadth did not differ much between vaccine and placebo recipients. After vaccination, reports described spike-specific CD8+ and CD4+ T cell responses as showing substantial breadth.

Documented treatment: roughly 19 received Ad26.COV2.S at low or high dose, single or two shots; several received placebo; per-sample allocation not given. Collection of the samples took place on day 63 after the first injection of vaccine or placebo. The chain recombines TRBV29-1 with TRBJ2-6, with no clear D. The source of this sequence is a person aged 18-60 years who received the Ad26.COV2.S COVID-19 vaccine or a placebo. Source: peripheral blood, taken in a trial of Ad26.COV2.S vaccine versus placebo. In nucleotides, the CDR3 is TGCAGCGTTGGGTCGGGCTCTGGGGCCAACGTCCTGACTTTC. It yields the protein CSVGSGSGANVLTF.